A selection of T cell receptor beta chains follows, all from one sample in a study of radiation and T cells in renal cell carcinoma. Assay: immunoSEQ multiplex PCR; the TCRdb copy retains only in-frame clones and omits some. The top ten clones hold about 11% of a sample with 150,000 or so clones, approximately 90% of them seen once. This sample comprised blood, obtained from a patient whose treatment included radiotherapy and nephrectomy. These receptors originate from a woman in her fifties or sixties with renal cell carcinoma. The CDR3 runs from the conserved cysteine through the conserved F or W. A D gene is named only where the DNA matches it firmly. For some rows the clone size is stated as once, few or many, or as a class when expanded; others skip it.

TRBD1	TRBJ1-6	NA	TRBV18	CASSPKDRAAVSNSPLHF	TGTGCCAGCTCACCTAAAGACAGGGCGGCTGTATCGAATTCACCCCTCCACTTT
TRBD2	TRBJ2-5	NA	TRBV5-1	CASSNLGRGFGETQYF	TGCGCCAGCAGCAATCTAGGGAGGGGCTTCGGGGAGACCCAGTACTTC
NA	TRBJ1-1	few	TRBV4-1	CASSHFTRGTEAFF	TGCGCCAGCAGCCACTTTACCAGGGGCACTGAAGCTTTCTTT
TRBD1	TRBJ2-7	NA	TRBV10-3	CAISESSFRGLSYEQYF	TGTGCCATCAGTGAGTCTTCCTTCAGGGGGCTCTCCTACGAGCAGTACTTC
TRBD1	TRBJ1-6	NA	TRBV7-9	CASSSPTGGSSYNSPLHF	TGTGCCAGCAGCTCCCCTACAGGGGGGAGCTCCTATAATTCACCCCTCCACTTT
TRBD2	TRBJ2-3	NA	TRBV7-8	CASSVAGGPTDTQYF	TGTGCCAGCAGTGTAGCGGGGGGCCCCACAGATACGCAGTATTTT
NA	TRBJ1-1	NA	TRBV4-2	CASSPHRQNTEAFF	TGTGCCAGCAGCCCCCACCGGCAGAACACTGAAGCTTTCTTT
NA	TRBJ1-2	NA	TRBV30	CAWSRDVFNYGYTF	TGTGCCTGGAGCCGGGACGTATTTAACTATGGCTACACCTTC
TRBD1	TRBJ2-1	NA	TRBV2	CASTRDRARDNEQFF	TGTGCCAGCACTAGGGACAGGGCTAGGGACAATGAGCAGTTCTTC
NA	TRBJ2-7	once	TRBV7-7	CASSLALGQDYEQYF	TGTGCTAGCAGCTTAGCGCTTGGGCAAGACTACGAGCAGTACTTC
NA	TRBJ2-3	once	TRBV5-6	CASSAGSGDTQYF	TGTGCCAGCAGCGCTGGCTCGGGCGATACGCAGTATTTT
NA	TRBJ1-2	NA	TRBV18	CASSRIKDGSNYGYTF	TGTGCCAGCTCACGGATTAAGGATGGTTCTAACTATGGCTACACCTTC
NA	TRBJ1-2	NA	TRBV15	CATSWGRGSNYGYTF	TGTGCCACCAGTTGGGGCAGGGGCTCCAACTATGGCTACACCTTC
NA	TRBJ1-4	NA	TRBV5-1	CASSPVGARVGEKLFF	TGCGCCAGCAGCCCGGTAGGGGCCAGGGTAGGAGAAAAACTGTTTTTT
NA	TRBJ1-2	NA	TRBV6-1	CASLPPNYGYTF	TGTGCCAGCCTCCCTCCTAACTATGGCTACACCTTC
NA	TRBJ1-3	NA	TRBV5-1	CASSLVGGDSGNTIYF	TGCGCCAGCAGCTTGGTCGGCGGAGACTCTGGAAACACCATATATTTT
NA	TRBJ2-2	NA	TRBV9	CASSAGGHTGELFF	TGTGCCAGCTCCGCAGGAGGGCACACCGGGGAGCTGTTTTTT
TRBD2	TRBJ2-2	NA	TRBV5-1	CASSSSLAENTGELFF	TGCGCCAGCAGCTCGAGCCTAGCGGAGAACACCGGGGAGCTGTTTTTT
NA	TRBJ1-2	NA	TRBV2	CASSLTGPTNYGYTF	TGTGCCAGCAGTCTGACAGGACCCACTAACTATGGCTACACCTTC
NA	TRBJ1-2	NA	TRBV5-1	CASSLAYRRLGYTF	TGCGCCAGCAGCTTGGCCTACAGGAGGCTTGGCTACACCTTC
NA	TRBJ1-1	NA	TRBV7-7	CASSPDLNTEAFF	TGTGCTAGCAGCCCGGACTTGAACACTGAAGCTTTCTTT
NA	TRBJ1-2	NA	TRBV2	CASCSPNGYTF	TGTGCCAGCTGTAGCCCTAACGGCTACACCTTC
NA	TRBJ2-1	NA	TRBV19	CASSMTRRVFF	TGTGCCAGTAGTATGACCAGGAGGGTGTTCTTC
TRBD1	TRBJ2-3	NA	TRBV19	CASSILGQGTDTQYF	TGTGCCAGTAGTATATTGGGACAGGGCACAGATACGCAGTATTTT
NA	TRBJ2-5	NA	TRBV11-1	CASSLQSYQETQYF	TGTGCCAGCAGCCTTCAATCGTACCAAGAGACCCAGTACTTC
NA	TRBJ2-7	NA	TRBV6-5	CASSYSMGVEQYF	TGTGCCAGCAGTTACTCGATGGGCGTCGAGCAGTACTTC
TRBD1	TRBJ2-3	NA	TRBV11-2	CASSGSGGRTDTQYF	TGTGCCAGCAGCGGATCAGGGGGCCGGACAGATACGCAGTATTTT
TRBD1	TRBJ2-1	NA	TRBV5-1	CASMGGQGLNNEQFF	TGCGCCAGCATGGGAGGACAGGGCCTTAACAATGAGCAGTTCTTC
NA	TRBJ2-3	NA	TRBV4-2	CASSQVTETDTQYF	TGTGCCAGCAGCCAAGTAACAGAAACAGATACGCAGTATTTT
NA	TRBJ2-3	NA	TRBV6-1	CASDGSSTDTQYF	TGTGCCAGCGACGGGAGTAGCACAGATACGCAGTATTTT
NA	TRBJ2-7	NA	TRBV5-4	CASTQETSHEQYF	TGTGCCAGCACTCAGGAGACTTCTCACGAGCAGTACTTC
NA	TRBJ2-1	NA	TRBV27	CASSLYESSYNEQFF	TGTGCCAGCAGTTTATACGAAAGCTCCTACAATGAGCAGTTCTTC
NA	TRBJ1-2	NA	TRBV5-4	CASRLGTSGYGYTF	TGTGCCAGCAGATTGGGGACAAGTGGCTATGGCTACACCTTC
TRBD2	TRBJ2-7	NA	TRBV7-2	CASSLSGGAYEQYF	TGTGCCAGCAGCTTAAGCGGGGGGGCTTACGAGCAGTACTTC
NA	TRBJ1-6	once	TRBV30	CAWMGGVGNSPLHF	TGTGCCTGGATGGGGGGGGTTGGTAATTCACCCCTCCACTTT
NA	TRBJ1-4	NA	TRBV30	CAWTENRSNEKLFF	TGTGCCTGGACTGAGAACAGATCTAATGAAAAACTGTTTTTT
NA	TRBJ2-2	NA	TRBV6-1	CASRDYSAPGELFF	TGTGCCAGCAGGGACTACTCGGCCCCCGGGGAGCTGTTTTTT
NA	TRBJ2-1	NA	TRBV7-9	CASSPISYNEQFF	TGTGCCAGCAGCCCGATCTCCTACAATGAGCAGTTCTTC
TRBD2	TRBJ2-5	NA	TRBV19	CASSIGGIAGGKEQETQYF	TGTGCCAGTAGTATCGGTGGAATAGCGGGGGGGAAGGAACAAGAGACCCAGTACTTC
NA	TRBJ2-3	NA	TRBV5-1	CASSWGDSRFTDTQYF	TGCGCCAGCAGCTGGGGGGACAGCCGATTCACAGATACGCAGTATTTT
NA	TRBJ1-6	NA	TRBV5-5	CASSLRGGYYNSPLHF	TGTGCCAGCAGCTTGCGTGGGGGATACTATAATTCACCCCTCCACTTT
TRBD1	TRBJ2-4	NA	TRBV5-4	CASRPGTGKNIQYF	TGTGCCAGCAGACCCGGGACAGGCAAAAACATTCAGTACTTC
TRBD2	TRBJ2-2	NA	TRBV2	CASSTRLAGGAGELFF	TGTGCCAGCAGCACCCGACTAGCGGGGGGGGCCGGGGAGCTGTTTTTT
NA	TRBJ2-6	NA	TRBV11-1	CASSLGHSGANVLTF	TGTGCCAGCAGCTTAGGACACTCTGGGGCCAACGTCCTGACTTTC
NA	TRBJ1-1	NA	TRBV5-4	CASSQGREGSEAFF	TGTGCCAGCAGCCAAGGGAGGGAGGGTTCTGAAGCTTTCTTT
TRBD1	TRBJ2-7	once	TRBV18	CASSPGTASYEQYF	TGTGCCAGCTCACCGGGGACAGCCTCCTACGAGCAGTACTTC
NA	TRBJ2-2	NA	TRBV28	CAGAVATTGELFF	TGTGCCGGGGCAGTCGCGACCACCGGGGAGCTGTTTTTT
TRBD1	TRBJ1-6	NA	TRBV5-1	CASSWGTDYNSPLHF	TGCGCCAGCAGCTGGGGGACAGACTATAATTCACCCCTCCACTTT
NA	TRBJ2-3	once	TRBV7-3	CASSLTGRSTDTQYF	TGTGCCAGCAGCTTAACGGGGAGGAGCACAGATACGCAGTATTTT
TRBD1	TRBJ2-5	NA	TRBV18	CASSLLGTGQETQYF	TGTGCCAGCTCACTTCTAGGGACAGGACAAGAGACCCAGTACTTC
NA	TRBJ2-2	NA	TRBV11-2	CASSLSGLRNTGELFF	TGTGCCAGCAGCTTATCAGGACTACGGAACACCGGGGAGCTGTTTTTT
NA	TRBJ1-5	NA	TRBV19	CASSIGTDQPQHF	TGTGCCAGTAGTATAGGTACGGATCAGCCCCAGCATTTT
NA	TRBJ1-6	NA	TRBV7-8	CASSLAPRGGGSPLHF	TGTGCCAGCAGCTTAGCGCCCAGGGGAGGTGGTTCACCCCTCCACTTT